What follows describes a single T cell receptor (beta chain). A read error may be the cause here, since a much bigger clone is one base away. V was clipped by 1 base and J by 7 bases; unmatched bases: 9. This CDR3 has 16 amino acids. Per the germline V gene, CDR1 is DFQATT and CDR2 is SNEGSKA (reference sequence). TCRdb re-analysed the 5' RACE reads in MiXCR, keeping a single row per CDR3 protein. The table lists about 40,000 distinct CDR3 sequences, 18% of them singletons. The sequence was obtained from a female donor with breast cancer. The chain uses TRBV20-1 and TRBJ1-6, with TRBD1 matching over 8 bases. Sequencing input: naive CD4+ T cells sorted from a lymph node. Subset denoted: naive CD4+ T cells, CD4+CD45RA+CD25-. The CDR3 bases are TGCAGTGCTAGAGCCATTAACAGGGGGGGCAATTCACCCCTCCACTTT. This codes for CSARAINRGGNSPLHF.